The TCR beta chain under discussion was sequenced for a study of response to subunit inactivated influenza vaccine. Study-wide results and caveats: Few additional T cells are recruited per seasonal influenza vaccination, authors suggested.

Each CDR3 protein is one row after TCRdb ran MiXCR on the RT-PCR reads. Among 500,000 to 600,000 distinct CDR3 sequences, approximately 7.1% were seen once, and the ten largest hold 13%. The junction had 6 bases not matched to a gene; V was cut back by 6 bases and J by 0 bases. This CDR3 region has 15 residues. Germline V gene sequence: CDR1 MNHNS, CDR2 SASEGT. This clonotype was seen repeatedly, ten times or more. Its matching antigen is unknown. The specimen was PBMCs from blood, collected roughly 24 months after vaccination. V is TRBV6-1 and J is TRBJ2-7, with TRBD1 matching over 9 bases. The clonotype originates from a man aged 50 to 69 who received an inactivated influenza vaccine. The CDR3: CASRHGTGISYEQYF. The CDR3 DNA reads as TGTGCCAGCAGGCACGGGACAGGGATCTCCTACGAGCAGTACTTC.